This TCR beta chain was identified in a study of T cells in Graves' hyperthyroidism and ophthalmopathy. The V gene's germline CDR1 is LNHDA and CDR2 SQIVND (reference sequence). The CDR3 is 11 residues long. V was clipped by 3 bases and J by 6 bases, with 4 bases between them. This clonotype was detected only a few times. Amplified TCR beta CDR3 regions derived from RNA transcripts. RT-PCR in the first round (using the HTBI primer set) targeted the TCR CDR3. One entry per CDR3 protein results from TCRdb running MiXCR on the multiplex PCR reads. The sample includes about 770,000 distinct CDR3 sequences, 18% seen only once; the top ten take over 15%.

The TCR originated in a woman in her fifties or sixties with Graves' hyperthyroidism that later progressed to Graves' ophthalmopathy. This chain connects TRBV19 to TRBJ2-3; unclear D gene. The specimen was blood. CDR3 DNA: TGTGCCAGTAGTATCCGGGATACGCAGTATTTT. Amino acids: CASSIRDTQYF.